The 13 T cell receptor beta chains below all came from one sample that was sequenced in a study of cytomegalovirus exposure and HLA in healthy donors (dated by TCRdb to the late 2010s). The library was prepared using the immunoSEQ multiplex PCR assay. The multiplex PCR relied on a mix of 60 forward primers for TCR Vbeta segments and 13 reverse primers for TCR Jbeta segments. Here the immuneACCESS table is served through TCRdb, limited to in-frame sequences with V and J called. Missing clones are a known gap in these copies; in checked studies unresolved V genes cover under half, and the rest lacks a known reason. The sample yields around 140,000 clones; 75% to 80% were counted once. The top ten clones comprise about 1.6% of the sample. Sequencing input: PBMCs. The receptors were gathered from a female donor in good health and CMV-seronegative.

The genes are TRBV13 and TRBJ1-1; TRBD1 agrees at 7 bases. The CDR3 covers 18 residues. With 4 bases clipped from V and 10 bases from J, the junction kept 24 bases outside the gene matches. Germline values: CDR1 PRHDT, CDR2 FYEKMQ (reference sequence). DNA for the CDR3: TGTGCCAGCAGCTCAAACCGGCGACAGGGACTGGCTACCCCCGGAGCTTTCTTT. It is translated as CASSSNRRQGLATPGAFF.

V is TRBV2 and J is TRBJ1-5, with 10 bases identical to TRBD1. Germline CDR1 reads SNHLY; CDR2 reads FYNNEI. J was trimmed by 7 bases and V by 6 bases; bases with no gene match: 6. The CDR3 length is 14 residues. The CDR3 region has the DNA TGTGCCAGCAGGAACGACAGGGGGCAGCAGCCCCAGCATTTT. Its translation: CASRNDRGQQPQHF. Variable domain in full (rest from reference TRBV2 and TRBJ1-5): EPEVTQTPSHQVTQMGQEVILRCVPISNHLYFYWYRQILGQKVEFLVSFYNNEISEKSEIFDDQFSVERPDGSNFTLKIRSTKLEDSAMYFCASRNDRGQQPQHFGDGTRLSIL.

The chain employs TRBV10-2 and TRBJ2-1; 10 nucleotides agree with TRBD2. The germline CDR1 and CDR2 sequences are WSHSY and SAAADI. V lost 8 bases, J lost 5 bases, and 21 bases stayed unmatched. The length of the CDR3 is 19 residues. CDR3: CASEKEGLASLRSHNEQFF. The DNA of the CDR3 is TGCGCCAGCGAAAAAGAGGGACTAGCGAGCCTGCGTTCCCACAATGAGCAGTTCTTC.

This chain joins TRBV10-2 and TRBJ2-1, with 8 bases identical to TRBD2. V lost 10 bases to trimming and J lost 4 bases; unmatched junction nucleotides: 6. CDR3 length equals 13 residues. Germline-derived CDR1 and CDR2 are WSHSY and SAAADI. This chain's CDR3 is CATGGAGYNEQFF. CDR3 DNA: TGCGCCACCGGGGGGGCAGGGTACAATGAGCAGTTCTTC.

This clone was seen a handful of times. CDR3 region: CASSSRDSYEQYF. The CDR3, as DNA: TGTGCCAGCAGCTCCCGGGACTCCTACGAGCAGTACTTC. J is TRBJ2-7 and V is TRBV5-4; maybe TRBD2 (5 bases). V lost 3 bases and J 0 bases, leaving 7 bases between the germline ends. The CDR3 totals 13 residues. Looked up from germline, CDR1 is SGHNT and CDR2 is YYREEE (reference sequence).

V usage is TRBV13 and J usage is TRBJ1-2; possible D gene TRBD1, 6 bases. CDR1 PRHDT and CDR2 FYEKMQ come from the germline V gene (reference sequence). The V and J ends lost 1 base and 8 bases respectively, with 17 bases between them. The CDR3 is 15 residues long. CDR3 bases: TGTGCCAGCAGCTTAGTGCGGGGGCCCGACGAGGGCTACACCTTC. Its protein is CASSLVRGPDEGYTF.

V and J are TRBV5-1 and TRBJ2-2; D perhaps matches TRBD1 (6 bases). In germline, CDR1 is SGHRS, CDR2 YFSETQ. Trimming shortened V by 0 bases and J by 6 bases, and 15 bases separated the two germline ends. CDR3 length: 16 amino acids. The DNA of the CDR3 is TGCGCCAGCAGCTTGGTTCGGGACACGCGGCCCGGGGAGCTGTTTTTT. It encodes CASSLVRDTRPGELFF.

This clone was seen a handful of times. The chain uses TRBV4-2 and TRBJ1-2, with 8 bases lining up with TRBD1. The CDR3 has 18 residues. Germline assignment: CDR1 LGHNA and CDR2 YNFKEQ. Trimming cost V 3 bases and J 3 bases; bases outside gene matches: 15. CDR3 in DNA: TGTGCCAGCAGCCATGACCCCTCCCCGACAGGGGACGACTATGGCTACACCTTC. This translates into CASSHDPSPTGDDYGYTF.

The J gene is TRBJ1-4, the V gene TRBV18, with 10 bases lining up with TRBD1. The CDR3 runs 15 residues. Germline-derived CDR1 and CDR2 are KGHSH and LQKENI. V trimming: 3 bases; J trimming: 7 bases; junction bases outside the gene matches: 5. CDR3 protein: CASSPGTGVSEKLFF. The CDR3 coding sequence is TGTGCCAGCTCACCCGGGACAGGGGTGAGTGAAAAACTGTTTTTT. The whole variable domain, filled in from reference TRBV18 and TRBJ1-4, reads NAGVMQNPRHLVRRRGQEARLRCSPMKGHSHVYWYRQLPEEGLKFMVYLQKENIIDESGMPKERFSAEFPKEGPSILRIQQVVRGDSAAYFCASSPGTGVSEKLFFGSGTQLSVL.

The genes are TRBV7-3 and TRBJ1-2, with a tentative D call TRBD1 (6 bases). Trimming pared 5 bases from V and 2 bases from J, leaving 15 bases between. Per germline, CDR1 SGHTA and CDR2 FQGTGA. The CDR3 totals 15 residues. CDR3 amino acids: CASSPSGGPNYGYTF. The CDR3 DNA sequence: TGTGCCAGCAGCCCAAGCGGGGGGCCCAACTATGGCTACACCTTC. The complete variable domain, with remaining parts taken from reference TRBV7-3 and TRBJ1-2, reads GAGVSQTPSNKVTEKGKYVELRCDPISGHTALYWYRQSLGQGPEFLIYFQGTGAADDSGLPNDRFFAVRPEGSVSTLKIQRTERGDSAVYLCASSPSGGPNYGYTFGSGTRLTVV.

About this clone itself: A junction end diverges from the germline sequence, so it may reflect a read error. The rearrangement links TRBV10-2 to TRBJ1-2; 11 nucleotides line up with TRBD1. The CDR3 runs to 14 residues. Germline V gene lookup returns CDR1 WSHSY and CDR2 SAAADI. In nucleotides, the CDR3 is TGCGCCAGCAGTGAGCCAGGGACAGGGGGGGGCTACCCCTTC. Protein sequence: CASSEPGTGGGYPF.

The V and J genes are TRBV6-5 and TRBJ1-3, with a weak D call TRBD1 (5 bases). The V gene's germline CDR1 is MNHEY and CDR2 SVGAGI. V dropped 8 bases and J dropped 4 bases, with 18 bases sitting between them. This CDR3 spans 15 amino acids. The CDR3, as DNA: TGTGCCAGCTTCCCCCGGGCAGGGCGGGGAAACACCATATATTTT. Translated: CASFPRAGRGNTIYF.

V usage is TRBV6-6 and J usage is TRBJ1-4, with 9 positions matching TRBD1. This CDR3 is 15 amino acids long. Germline-derived CDR1 and CDR2 are MNHNY and SVGAGI (reference sequence). V lost 2 bases, J lost 5 bases, and 3 bases stayed unmatched. This CDR3 reads CASSYGDRANEKLFF. The CDR3 DNA follows: TGTGCCAGCAGTTACGGGGACAGGGCGAATGAAAAACTGTTTTTT.